This paragraph covers one T cell receptor (beta chain) sequence. The CDR3 totals 13 residues. CDR1 and CDR2 from the germline V gene are SNHLY and FYNNEI. J lost 6 bases, V lost 6 bases, and 8 bases had no gene match. This record comes from a study of blood T cell repertoires in COVID-19. Study-level information: T cells, B-cell-depleted T cells, or PBMCs provided the cDNA or gDNA that served as material.

Original handling: Researchers report that nucleated cell counts were estimated from reference gene primer amplification. Clones were sequenced by immunoSEQ multiplex PCR, and TCRdb holds only the in-frame ones, with some missing. From that table come the V and J calls and clone size; the DNA was used to work out D and trimming. Of fewer than 350,000 clones in the sample, about nine tenths were seen once. Patients at the Seattle site were enrolled during active infection and followed longitudinally. The TCR originated in a woman aged 25 to 45 with COVID-19, enrolled during active disease. The chain carries TRBV2 and TRBJ2-7; TRBD2 aligns across 7 bases. The sequencing input was peripheral blood. In DNA, the CDR3 is TGTGCCAGCAGGAAGCGGGACCTCGGCGAGCAGTACTTC. It codes for CASRKRDLGEQYF.